The T cell receptor (beta chain) under discussion was sequenced for a study of blood T cells in healthy people across ages. The CDR3 is 17 amino acids. V lost 5 bases and J lost 8; bases outside the gene matches: 14. Germline V gene data show CDR1 as SGHTA and CDR2 as FQGNSA. This clonotype turned up a few times. A second PCR, run for roughly 7 to 12 cycles, used a sample-barcoded 5' primer plus a J-beta primer mix. Every cDNA molecule carried a tag from a template-switch adaptor bearing 12 random nucleotides. Via MiXCR, TCRdb re-called the 5' RACE reads, giving one row per CDR3 protein. The sample lists some 1.6 million distinct CDR3 sequences; about 31% were seen once.

The rearrangement links TRBV7-2 to TRBJ2-1; 11 bases are shared with TRBD2. Sequenced input: blood. This receptor was obtained from a woman aged 25 to 39 in good health. The CDR3 reads CASSPPLAGEERDEQFF. In DNA form, the CDR3 reads TGTGCCAGCAGCCCACCACTAGCGGGAGAAGAAAGGGATGAGCAGTTCTTC.